One and the same sample provided the 9 T cell receptor beta chains below, sequenced in a study of T cells after posttransplantation cyclophosphamide. TCRdb's copy holds only in-frame clones and misses some; the assay was immunoSEQ multiplex PCR. The sample records about 17,000 clones, roughly 80% being singletons. Busulfan-fludarabine conditioning, marrow transplant, and cyclophosphamide on days +3 and +4 were administered. Here the sequenced sample was CD8+ T cells sorted from PBMCs, taken roughly 2,000 days after a stem cell transplant with posttransplant cyclophosphamide. The receptors originated from a female patient aged 40 to 55 who received an allogeneic stem cell transplant from a related donor, was CMV-positive, and had no GVHD. Some T cells may trace back to the graft donor.

This chain connects TRBV9 to TRBJ1-1, with 8 bases matching TRBD1. CDR1 is SGDLS, CDR2 YYNGEE, per germline. With V trimmed by 4 bases and J by 3 bases, 5 bases remained unmatched. The CDR3 runs to 14 residues. CDR3 nucleotides: TGTGCCAGCAGCCCTGGACAGGGTTACACTGAAGCTTTCTTT. As protein: CASSPGQGYTEAFF.

The chain has TRBV12-5 and TRBJ2-5, with D maybe TRBD1 (6 bases). There are 12 residues in the CDR3. Trimming took off 6 bases at V and 2 bases at J, with 7 bases between the two ends. CDR1 LGHNT and CDR2 FRNRAP come from the germline V gene. The CDR3, as DNA: TGTGCTAGTGGGACAGGACAAGAGACCCAGTACTTC. It specifies CASGTGQETQYF. Based on the CDR3 plus reference TRBV12-5 and TRBJ2-5, the full variable domain is DARVTQTPRHKVTEMGQEVTMRCQPILGHNTVFWYRQTMMQGLELLAYFRNRAPLDDSGMPKDRFSAEMPDATLATLKIQPSEPRDSAVYFCASGTGQETQYFGPGTRLLVL.

This chain links TRBV27 with TRBJ2-7, with TRBD2 matching 7 bases. Germline V gives CDR1 MNHEY, CDR2 SMNVEV (reference sequence). This CDR3 has 15 amino acids. Trimming took 4 bases from V and 6 from J; bases not matched to a gene: 12. The CDR3 region is CASSSLWDYLPEQYF. The CDR3 region has the DNA TGTGCCAGCAGTTCCCTTTGGGACTACCTCCCCGAGCAGTACTTC.

The chain uses TRBV28 and TRBJ2-1, with TRBD2 as a possible D gene (5 bases). The germline V gene encodes CDR1 MDHEN and CDR2 SYDVKM. Trimming removed 3 bases from V and 8 bases from J, with 11 bases in between. The length of the CDR3 is 13 residues. The CDR3 DNA reads as TGTGCCAGCAGTTTGCCTAGCTTCCATGAGCAGTTCTTC. This encodes CASSLPSFHEQFF.

The V gene is TRBV7-6, the J gene TRBJ2-3; weak D call: TRBD2 (5 bases). Germline CDR1 SGHVS, CDR2 FNYEAQ. The CDR3 loop spans 16 amino acids. The V and J ends lost 5 bases and 0 bases respectively, with 15 bases between them. The CDR3 region is CASSPDSFSSTDTQYF. CDR3 bases: TGTGCCAGCAGCCCGGACTCCTTCTCTAGCACAGATACGCAGTATTTT.

J is TRBJ2-4 and V is TRBV10-1, with D maybe TRBD1 (5 bases). CDR1 is WNHNN, CDR2 SYGVQD, per germline (reference sequence). There are 16 residues in the CDR3. The germline V and J ends were trimmed by 0 bases and 3 bases, with 12 bases remaining between them. CDR3 protein: CASSESRQGNKNIQYF. The CDR3 region has the DNA TGCGCCAGCAGTGAGTCCCGGCAGGGTAACAAAAACATTCAGTACTTC.

This chain connects TRBV4-1 to TRBJ2-7; a possible D gene is TRBD1 (5 bases). The length of the CDR3 is 14 residues. Trimming removed 2 bases from V and 2 bases from J, with 10 bases in between. Germline lookup yields CDR1 MGHRA and CDR2 YSYEKL. The CDR3 DNA reads as TGCGCCAGCAGCCAAAACCAGGGAACCTACGAGCAGTACTTC. Translation: CASSQNQGTYEQYF.

The gene calls are TRBV11-2 and TRBJ2-3, with 11 bases that match TRBD2. J gave up 5 bases and V 5 bases, and 3 bases lay outside the gene matches. This CDR3 spans 14 amino acids. From germline, CDR1 is SGHAT and CDR2 FQNNGV. The CDR3 bases are TGTGCCAGCAGCCATAGCGGGGGGGTAGATACGCAGTATTTT. Amino acids: CASSHSGGVDTQYF.

The sample holds a few counts of this clone. The rearrangement joins TRBV4-1 to TRBJ2-7; 8 bases line up with TRBD2. Germline V CDR1 and CDR2: MGHRA, YSYEKL. The CDR3 spans 14 residues. J gave up 7 bases and V 4 bases, and 9 bases lay outside the gene matches. CDR3 amino acids: CASSPAGDPREQYF. DNA for the CDR3: TGCGCCAGCAGCCCAGCGGGGGATCCGCGTGAGCAGTACTTC.